The 12 T cell receptor beta chains listed next were all sequenced from one sample in a study of cytomegalovirus exposure and HLA in healthy donors. The PCR employed 60 Vbeta primers together with 13 Jbeta primers. The method was immunoSEQ multiplex PCR; TCRdb's version includes in-frame clones alone and lacks a portion of them. The repertoire holds 90,000 to 130,000 clones, about 86% seen once, with 1.5% to 2% in the top ten. Sequences were obtained from PBMCs. Source of these receptors: a man aged 35-49 years in good health and CMV-seronegative.

This chain joins TRBV7-2 and TRBJ1-2; 8 bases align to TRBD1. The germline V gene encodes CDR1 SGHTA and CDR2 FQGNSA. The CDR3 has 14 residues. After removal of 4 bases from V and 4 bases from J, the junction contained 5 bases not matched to a gene. The CDR3 coding sequence is TGTGCCAGCAGCTCCCACAGGGGGGTCTATGGCTACACCTTC. It specifies CASSSHRGVYGYTF.

The chain is built from TRBV28 and TRBJ2-5, with 7 positions matching TRBD1. The V segment lost 3 bases and the J segment 5 bases; nucleotides outside the gene matches: 3. The length of the CDR3 is 13 residues. Germline CDR1 is MDHEN and CDR2 is SYDVKM. The CDR3 region has the DNA TGTGCCAGCAGTTTTTTCAGGGGGGAGACCCAGTACTTC. Translation: CASSFFRGETQYF.

The chain links TRBV5-1 to TRBJ1-1; D gene unclear. The CDR3 consists of 12 residues. Trimming removed 4 bases from V and 1 base from J, with 5 bases in between. Germline lookup yields CDR1 SGHRS and CDR2 YFSETQ. This CDR3 reads CASSLKNTEAFF. The CDR3 DNA is TGCGCCAGCAGCCTTAAGAACACTGAAGCTTTCTTT.

This chain links TRBV7-2 with TRBJ2-7, with TRBD1 identical over 9 bases. The trim removed 1 base at V and 4 bases at J, leaving 8 bases unmatched. Germline V lookup: CDR1 SGHTA, CDR2 FQGNSA. The CDR3 contains 16 residues. In DNA form, the CDR3 reads TGTGCCAGCAGCTTAGAATCCGGGACAGGGATTTACGAGCAGTACTTC. It is translated as CASSLESGTGIYEQYF.

The chain uses TRBV7-9 and TRBJ2-3; tentatively, D is TRBD2 (5 bases). Germline V gene sequence: CDR1 SEHNR, CDR2 FQNEAQ (reference sequence). V dropped 7 bases and J dropped 2 bases, with 16 bases sitting between them. CDR3 length: 15 amino acids. CDR3 DNA sequence: TGTGCCAGCACCTTTGAGGGCTTCAACACAGATACGCAGTATTTT. Amino acid sequence: CASTFEGFNTDTQYF.

The V gene is TRBV4-1, the J gene TRBJ2-3; 7 bases line up with TRBD2. Germline V gene data show CDR1 as MGHRA and CDR2 as YSYEKL. V lost 0 bases, J lost 2 bases, and 5 bases stayed unmatched. The CDR3 runs to 16 residues. CDR3 bases: TGCGCCAGCAGCCAAGACCCCGGGGGGTTCACAGATACGCAGTATTTT. It yields the protein CASSQDPGGFTDTQYF.

V is TRBV5-1 and J is TRBJ2-1, with D tentatively TRBD2 (8 bases). This CDR3 comprises 15 residues. V lost 3 bases to trimming and J lost 4 bases, with 14 bases between them. Germline V gene data show CDR1 as SGHRS and CDR2 as YFSETQ. The CDR3 bases are TGCGCCAGCAGCTCGGGAGGGGGCATTTACAATGAGCAGTTCTTC. It codes for CASSSGGGIYNEQFF.

The chain joins TRBV7-9 to TRBJ2-7; D is possibly TRBD2 (5 bases). Germline CDR1 reads SEHNR; CDR2 reads FQNEAQ (reference sequence). Trimming removed 7 bases from V and 4 bases from J, with 11 bases in between. The CDR3 is made up of 12 amino acids. The CDR3, as DNA: TGTGCCAGCACCGAAAGCGGATACGAGCAGTACTTC. It encodes CASTESGYEQYF. The whole variable domain, filled in from reference TRBV7-9 and TRBJ2-7, reads DTGVSQNPRHKITKRGQNVTFRCDPISEHNRLYWYRQTLGQGPEFLTYFQNEAQLEKSRLLSDRFSAERPKGSFSTLEIQRTEQGDSAMYLCASTESGYEQYFGPGTRLTVT.

The rearrangement links TRBV10-3 to TRBJ1-2; D possibly corresponds to TRBD1 (6 bases). The CDR3 sequence is 12 residues long. Germline CDR1 reads ENHRY; CDR2 reads SYGVKD. V lost 7 bases and J 7 bases, leaving 13 bases between the germline ends. CDR3 DNA sequence: TGTGCCATCACTCAGACAGGAATTGGCTACACCTTC. Amino acids: CAITQTGIGYTF.

This clone was counted between two and nine times. The chain is built from TRBV11-2 and TRBJ2-5, with no clear D. This CDR3 has 13 residues. Germline V gives CDR1 SGHAT, CDR2 FQNNGV. Trimming pared 1 base from V and 5 bases from J, leaving 8 bases between. The CDR3 reads CASSLVEMETQYF. In nucleotides, the CDR3 is TGTGCCAGCAGCTTAGTAGAGATGGAGACCCAGTACTTC.

The chain is built from TRBV30 and TRBJ1-1, with TRBD1 as a possible D gene (6 bases). Trimming pared 3 bases from V and 0 bases from J, leaving 8 bases between. Germline V gene sequence: CDR1 GTSNPN, CDR2 SVGIG (reference sequence). This CDR3 has 13 amino acids. The CDR3 nucleotides read TGTGCCTGGAGGGACAGCCTGAACACTGAAGCTTTCTTT. The encoded protein is CAWRDSLNTEAFF.

The chain joins TRBV2 to TRBJ1-5; the match to TRBD1 covers 11 bases. CDR3 length equals 15 residues. With V trimmed by 6 bases and J by 6 bases, 7 bases remained unmatched. CDR1 SNHLY and CDR2 FYNNEI come from the germline V gene. The CDR3 is CASRPGTGGLQPQHF. Here the CDR3 DNA reads TGTGCCAGCAGGCCCGGGACAGGGGGTCTTCAGCCCCAGCATTTT.